These 17 T cell receptor beta chains originate from one sample sequenced in a study of T cells after yellow fever vaccination (dated by TCRdb to between 2017 and 2020). Library preparation employed 5' RACE. The reads were generated on an Illumina HiSeq 2500. The raw public data were reprocessed by TCRdb itself: fastp quality trimming at Q25, MiXCR clonotype calling, in-frame beta chains only. CDR3 protein sequences are deduplicated, and each keeps its most common genes and DNA. Counted in this sample were about 370,000 distinct CDR3 sequences; more than 9% of them appeared once. The top ten clonotypes cover around 18% of the sample. Per the publication, the treatment or condition label means: live attenuated yellow fever vaccine strain. Specimen: PBMCs, collected on the day of the first yellow fever vaccination. The receptor source for this set is a man younger than 35 who received the YFV17D yellow fever vaccine.

A remark on this clonotype: A much larger clonotype is one base distant, so this may be a read error. A read error is likely, as this CDR3 ends without the conserved phenylalanine or tryptophan. This chain links TRBV12-3 or TRBV12-4 with TRBJ1-1; D uncertain. The CDR3 is 11 amino acids. The ends were cut back, 2 bases at V and 9 bases at J, with 7 bases in the middle. The CDR3 sequence: CASSLLGQAFL. DNA for the CDR3: TGTGCCAGCAGTTTATTAGGTCAAGCTTTCCTT.

The sample holds many counts of this clonotype. The J gene is TRBJ2-1, the V gene TRBV20-1, with 7 bases fitting TRBD2. With 1 base clipped from V and 2 bases from J, the junction kept 5 bases outside the gene matches. The CDR3 is 15 residues long. CDR1 DFQATT and CDR2 SNEGSKA come from the germline V gene (reference sequence). CDR3 sequence (DNA): TGCAGTGCTAGAGTTCCGGGGGGTACCTACAATGAGCAGTTCTTC. It encodes CSARVPGGTYNEQFF.

V usage is TRBV15 and J usage is TRBJ2-7, with a tentative D call TRBD1 (7 bases). There are 15 residues in the CDR3. Germline V gene data show CDR1 as LNHNV and CDR2 as YYDKDF (reference sequence). V shed 5 bases and J shed 2 bases, with 16 bases lying between them. This chain's CDR3 is CATSLAGQNTYEQYF. DNA for the CDR3: TGTGCCACCAGCCTGGCGGGACAGAATACCTACGAGCAGTACTTC. The full variable domain, its missing parts supplied by reference TRBV15 and TRBJ2-7, is DAMVIQNPRYQVTQFGKPVTLSCSQTLNHNVMYWYQQKSSQAPKLLFHYYDKDFNNEADTPDNFQSRRPNTSFCFLDIRSPGLGDTAMYLCATSLAGQNTYEQYFGPGTRLTVT.

This clonotype came up a few times. The rearrangement uses TRBV25-1 and TRBJ2-3, with TRBD2 matching 8 bases. The CDR3 runs to 15 residues. Trimming took 5 bases from V and 1 from J; bases not matched to a gene: 5. Germline V CDR1 and CDR2: MGHDK, SYGVNS. Written as DNA, the CDR3 is TGTGCCAGCAGTCCGGGACTAGGGGGCACAGATACGCAGTATTTT. Its translation is CASSPGLGGTDTQYF.

V is TRBV12-3 or TRBV12-4 and J is TRBJ2-3; no clear D. CDR3 length equals 14 residues. V dropped 0 bases and J dropped 6 bases, with 10 bases sitting between them. The chain's CDR3 is CASSLALVLDTQYF. The CDR3 DNA follows: TGTGCCAGCAGTTTAGCGCTGGTATTGGATACGCAGTATTTT.

This chain's CDR3 is CASAPPPGRSVVEQFF. CDR3 sequence (DNA): TGTGCCAGCGCACCCCCTCCGGGACGGAGTGTTGTTGAGCAGTTCTTC. V is TRBV7-9 and J is TRBJ2-1, with D perhaps assigned TRBD1 or TRBD2 (5 bases each). With 8 bases removed from V and 9 bases from J, the gap between germline ends came to 26 bases. This CDR3 spans 16 amino acids. Germline loops: CDR1 SEHNR, CDR2 FQNEAQ (reference sequence).

The genes are TRBV5-5 and TRBJ2-7, with D unclear. Germline CDR1 and CDR2: SGHKS and YYEKEE (reference sequence). The germline V and J ends were trimmed by 4 bases and 2 bases, with 13 bases remaining between them. The CDR3 covers 14 residues. CDR3 bases: TGTGCCAGCAGCGGGGTTGGGTATACCTACGAGCAGTACTTC. This sequence encodes CASSGVGYTYEQYF.

The chain joins TRBV15 to TRBJ2-1, with 12 bases aligning to TRBD1. Trimming removed 6 bases from V and 7 bases from J; junction bases left unmatched: 4. This CDR3 region has 14 residues. Germline V gene lookup returns CDR1 LNHNV and CDR2 YYDKDF (reference sequence). The CDR3 sequence is CATRGTGGYNEQFF. Here the CDR3 DNA reads TGTGCCACCAGAGGGACAGGGGGCTATAATGAGCAGTTCTTC.

There are a few counts of this clonotype. This chain joins TRBV7-9 and TRBJ1-1, with D possibly TRBD1 on 6 matching bases. The CDR3 runs to 16 residues. Germline CDR1 SEHNR, CDR2 FQNEAQ (reference sequence). V was trimmed by 1 base and J by 3 bases, leaving 15 bases between them. The CDR3 sequence is CASSLGGGGAYTEAFF. The CDR3 DNA reads as TGTGCCAGCAGCTTAGGGGGAGGGGGGGCCTACACTGAAGCTTTCTTT.

The chain is built from TRBV18 and TRBJ1-5, with D hard to call. Germline V CDR1 and CDR2: KGHSH, LQKENI. The CDR3 extends over 13 amino acids. V was trimmed by 2 bases and J by 7 bases, leaving 9 bases between them. CDR3 DNA: TGTGCCAGCTCACCAGAGCGAGGGCAGCCCCAGCATTTT. Amino acids: CASSPERGQPQHF. The full variable domain, rest sourced from reference TRBV18 and TRBJ1-5, is NAGVMQNPRHLVRRRGQEARLRCSPMKGHSHVYWYRQLPEEGLKFMVYLQKENIIDESGMPKERFSAEFPKEGPSILRIQQVVRGDSAAYFCASSPERGQPQHFGDGTRLSIL.

This clonotype was seen a few times. The chain links TRBV29-1 to TRBJ2-7; D is unresolved. Trimming pared 4 bases from V and 4 bases from J, leaving 5 bases between. CDR3 size: 10 residues. The germline V gene encodes CDR1 SQVTM and CDR2 ANQGSEA. The CDR3 region has the DNA TGCAGCGTTGTACGGTACGAGCAGTACGTC. It specifies CSVVRYEQYV.

This clonotype was picked up a small number of times. The chain couples TRBV7-2 to TRBJ2-2, with 8 bases fitting TRBD2. The V gene end was trimmed by 5 bases and the J gene end by 6 bases; junction bases not matched to a gene: 8. CDR1 is SGHTA and CDR2 is FQGNSA in the germline V gene. The CDR3 sequence is 15 residues long. The CDR3 DNA reads TGTGCCAGCAGCCCCGGCTCTAGCGGGCCCGGGGAGCTGTTTTTT. It specifies CASSPGSSGPGELFF.

The chain joins TRBV20-1 to TRBJ1-4; tentatively, D is TRBD1 (6 bases). Germline CDR1 reads DFQATT; CDR2 reads SNEGSKA (reference sequence). The CDR3 totals 15 residues. Trimming shortened V by 6 bases and J by 7 bases, and 21 bases separated the two germline ends. The CDR3 DNA is TGCAGTGCCGTACCAACAGGGCGGAATTTTGAAAAACTGTTTTTT. Its translation: CSAVPTGRNFEKLFF.

With respect to this clonotype: This may be a read error: a much more frequent sequence differs by one nucleotide. The V gene is TRBV12-3 or TRBV12-4, the J gene TRBJ2-7; 7 nucleotides agree with TRBD1. The CDR3 contains 14 residues. CDR3 in amino acids: CASSPQGSSYEKYF. The CDR3 coding sequence is TGTGCCAGCAGTCCACAGGGGAGCTCCTACGAGAAGTACTTC.

In this sample, this clonotype turned up once. This chain uses TRBV7-8 with TRBJ2-1; maybe TRBD2 (7 bases). The germline CDR1 and CDR2 sequences are SGHVS and FQNEAQ. The V end was cut by 5 bases, the J end by 8 bases, with 22 bases between. The length of the CDR3 is 16 residues. DNA of the CDR3: TGTGCCAGCAGCCCTGGTCTGGGGGGGCATATCGATGAGCAGTTCTTC. It translates to CASSPGLGGHIDEQFF.

A few counts support this clonotype. The rearrangement links TRBV5-1 to TRBJ2-3; the D gene could be TRBD1 or TRBD2 (5 bases each). CDR3 length: 15 amino acids. Germline-derived CDR1 and CDR2 are SGHRS and YFSETQ. Trimming cost V 3 bases and J 3 bases, with 14 bases left between them. The CDR3 nucleotides are TGCGCCAGCAGCTGGGCCGGGGCGGAGACAGATACGCAGTATTTT. Translated: CASSWAGAETDTQYF.

This clonotype has only a few counts. The chain has TRBV4-3 and TRBJ2-2; no reliable D call. The CDR3 length is 13 residues. The germline V and J ends were trimmed by 0 bases and 5 bases, with 4 bases remaining between them. The germline CDR1 and CDR2 sequences are LGHNA and YSLEER. The CDR3 bases are TGCGCCAGCAGCCAAGATCCTACCGGGGAGCTGTTTTTT. Translating it yields CASSQDPTGELFF.